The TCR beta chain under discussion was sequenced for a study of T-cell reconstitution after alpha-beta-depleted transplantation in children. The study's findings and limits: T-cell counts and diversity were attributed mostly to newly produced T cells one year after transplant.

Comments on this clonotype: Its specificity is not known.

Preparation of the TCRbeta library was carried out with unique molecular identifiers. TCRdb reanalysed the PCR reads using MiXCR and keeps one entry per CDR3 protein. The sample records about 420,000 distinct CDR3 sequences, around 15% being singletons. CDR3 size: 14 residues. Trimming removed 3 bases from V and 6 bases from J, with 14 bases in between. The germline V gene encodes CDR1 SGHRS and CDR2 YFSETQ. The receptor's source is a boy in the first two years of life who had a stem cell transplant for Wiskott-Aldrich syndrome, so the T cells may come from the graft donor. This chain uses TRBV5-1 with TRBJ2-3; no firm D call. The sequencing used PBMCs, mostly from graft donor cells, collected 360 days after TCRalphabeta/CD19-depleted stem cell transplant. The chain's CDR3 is CASSSSHSDDTQYF. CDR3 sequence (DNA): TGCGCCAGCAGCTCCAGTCACAGTGACGATACGCAGTATTTT.